This T cell receptor beta chain was sequenced in a study of blood T cell repertoires in COVID-19. Study summary: Samples taken during acute and convalescent COVID-19 were collected in the United States, Italy and Spain.

Germline V gene sequence: CDR1 LGHNA, CDR2 YNFKEQ. The V end was cut by 5 bases, the J end by 8 bases, with 13 bases between. The CDR3 length is 14 residues. Sequenced by immunoSEQ multiplex PCR; TCRdb stores in-frame clones only, minus some. Of 140,000 to 150,000 clones listed, around 89% are singletons. The chain couples TRBV4-2 to TRBJ1-6; possible D gene TRBD1, 6 bases. This receptor was taken from a man between 60 and 70 years old with active or convalescent COVID-19. The sequenced material came from peripheral blood. CDR3 nucleotides: TGTGCCAGCAGCTCTGGACAGTATGATTCACCCCTCCACTTT. Translation gives CASSSGQYDSPLHF.